This entry lists 24 T cell receptor beta chains sequenced from one sample in a study of T cell responses to AZD1222 COVID-19 vaccine. The assay was immunoSEQ multiplex PCR, and TCRdb's table has in-frame clones only and misses some. This sample has roughly 95,000 clones, with about 94% found just once. The specimen comprised peripheral blood, sampled 28 days after the second AZD1222 dose. The receptors were sampled from an adult who received the AZD1222 COVID-19 vaccine.

This clone has a single count. The V and J genes are TRBV19 and TRBJ1-2, with D possibly being TRBD1 (5 bases). V shed 6 bases and J shed 3 bases, with 14 bases lying between them. Germline CDR1 LNHDA, CDR2 SQIVND (reference sequence). The CDR3 length is 14 residues. The CDR3 bases are TGTGCCAGTAGCACCTCTAGAGGGGACTATGGCTACACCTTC. The encoded protein is CASSTSRGDYGYTF.

The chain couples TRBV18 to TRBJ1-5; TRBD1 aligns across 8 bases. The CDR3 consists of 18 residues. J lost 5 bases, V lost 0 bases, and 12 bases had no gene match. Germline CDR1 is KGHSH and CDR2 is LQKENI. This chain's CDR3 is CASSPPGPGTGGHQPQHF. CDR3 nucleotides: TGTGCCAGCTCACCACCGGGACCCGGGACAGGTGGACATCAGCCCCAGCATTTT. The variable domain in full, completed from reference TRBV18 and TRBJ1-5, reads NAGVMQNPRHLVRRRGQEARLRCSPMKGHSHVYWYRQLPEEGLKFMVYLQKENIIDESGMPKERFSAEFPKEGPSILRIQQVVRGDSAAYFCASSPPGPGTGGHQPQHFGDGTRLSIL.

The genes are TRBV7-4 and TRBJ1-5; the D is unclear. CDR1 and CDR2 from the germline V gene are SGHVT and SQSDAQ. Deletions cut 5 bases from V and 8 bases from J, with 19 bases between. The length of the CDR3 is 15 residues. CDR3 DNA: TGTGCCAGCAGCCAATATCGGACGGGGAAAAAGCCCCAGCATTTT. This translates into CASSQYRTGKKPQHF.

The rearrangement uses TRBV5-1 and TRBJ2-3; weak D call: TRBD2 (5 bases). This CDR3 has 14 amino acids. CDR1 is SGHRS and CDR2 is YFSETQ in the germline V gene. The V and J ends lost 0 bases and 6 bases respectively, with 11 bases between them. The CDR3 DNA reads as TGCGCCAGCAGCTTGGTTTCGCGGAGGGATACGCAGTATTTT. Amino acids: CASSLVSRRDTQYF.

This chain joins TRBV3-1 (or the pseudogene TRBV3-2) and TRBJ1-1; 8 bases fit TRBD1. Germline V CDR1 and CDR2: LGHDT, YNNKEL (reference sequence). The CDR3 runs 15 residues. J lost 9 bases, V lost 3 bases, and 12 bases had no gene match. CDR3 in amino acids: CASSHKSGQGSKAFF. In DNA form, the CDR3 reads TGTGCCAGCAGCCATAAATCCGGACAGGGCTCGAAAGCTTTCTTT.

The chain employs TRBV18 and TRBJ2-3, with 11 bases matching TRBD1. The CDR3 runs 15 residues. The V segment lost 3 bases and the J segment 4 bases; nucleotides outside the gene matches: 3. Germline V gene lookup returns CDR1 KGHSH and CDR2 LQKENI. The DNA for the CDR3 is TGTGCCAGCTCACCCGGACAGGGGGCATCAGATACGCAGTATTTT. This codes for CASSPGQGASDTQYF.

V and J are TRBV9 and TRBJ1-2; D may be TRBD1 (5 bases). Germline CDR1 and CDR2: SGDLS and YYNGEE. Trimming removed 4 bases at V and 4 bases at J, with 17 bases between. CDR3 length: 15 amino acids. The CDR3 sequence: CASSSSWGGSYGYTF. The CDR3 region has the DNA TGTGCCAGCAGCTCCTCGTGGGGGGGTAGCTATGGCTACACCTTC.

This rearrangement joins TRBV5-1 to TRBJ2-7, with 7 bases fitting TRBD1. Germline V CDR1 and CDR2: SGHRS, YFSETQ. The V and J ends lost 1 base and 3 bases, in that order; junction bases with no gene match: 1. The CDR3 runs 13 residues. The chain's CDR3 is CASSLYRGYEQYF. The CDR3 DNA is TGCGCCAGCAGCTTGTACAGGGGCTACGAGCAGTACTTC.

The chain links TRBV19 to TRBJ2-7; 8 bases line up with TRBD1. Germline CDR1 reads LNHDA; CDR2 reads SQIVND (reference sequence). The J segment lost 0 bases and the V segment lost 1 base, leaving 2 bases of the junction unmatched. The CDR3 is 15 residues long. The CDR3 coding sequence is TGTGCCAGTAGTATAGGGACAGGGAGCTCCTACGAGCAGTACTTC. Translated, it gives CASSIGTGSSYEQYF.

The chain couples TRBV4-1 to TRBJ1-2, with TRBD1 identical over 8 bases. The germline gives CDR1 MGHRA, CDR2 YSYEKL. V trimming: 3 bases; J trimming: 2 bases; junction bases outside the gene matches: 8. The CDR3 extends over 16 amino acids. CDR3 nucleotides: TGCGCCAGCAGCCATACGGGACAGGTAGCCAACTATGGCTACACCTTC. It translates to CASSHTGQVANYGYTF.

V and J are TRBV5-1 and TRBJ2-5; 9 bases match TRBD2. The CDR3 is 18 amino acids. CDR1 is SGHRS, CDR2 YFSETQ, per germline. The ends lost 4 bases at V and 2 bases at J; junction bases unmatched: 15. CDR3 DNA: TGCGCCAGCAGCCCGATTTCCCAGCGGGGGGCCTATCAAGAGACCCAGTACTTC. This translates into CASSPISQRGAYQETQYF. Full variable domain (missing parts from reference TRBV5-1 and TRBJ2-5): KAGVTQTPRYLIKTRGQQVTLSCSPISGHRSVSWYQQTPGQGLQFLFEYFSETQRNKGNFPGRFSGRQFSNSRSEMNVSTLELGDSALYLCASSPISQRGAYQETQYFGPGTRLLVL.

The chain links TRBV28 to TRBJ1-3; D is uncertain. From germline, CDR1 is MDHEN and CDR2 SYDVKM. The ends were cut back, 1 base at V and 2 bases at J, with 12 bases in the middle. The CDR3 covers 16 residues. CDR3 DNA sequence: TGTGCCAGCAGTTTATTCACGGCGGTTACTGGAAACACCATATATTTT. Its translation: CASSLFTAVTGNTIYF.

This chain joins TRBV2 and TRBJ2-1, with 11 bases that match TRBD2. V shed 0 bases, J shed 3 bases, and the junction held 7 bases outside the gene matches. Germline lookup yields CDR1 SNHLY and CDR2 FYNNEI. The CDR3 consists of 18 residues. The CDR3 sequence: CASSEARASGGFYNEQFF. CDR3 in DNA: TGTGCCAGCAGTGAAGCGAGGGCTAGCGGGGGGTTCTACAATGAGCAGTTCTTC.

The rearrangement uses TRBV9 and TRBJ2-6, with D tentatively TRBD1 or TRBD2 (5 bases each). V was shortened by 2 bases and J by 4 bases, with 13 bases between the two germline ends. CDR3 length equals 16 residues. CDR1 is SGDLS, CDR2 YYNGEE, per germline. The CDR3 loop reads CASSVVRGSGANVLTF. Here the CDR3 DNA reads TGTGCCAGCAGCGTTGTGAGGGGATCCGGGGCCAACGTCCTGACTTTC.

J is TRBJ2-1 and V is TRBV18; D unclear. This CDR3 has 11 residues. The germline gives CDR1 KGHSH, CDR2 LQKENI. Deletions cut 2 bases from V and 6 bases from J, with 2 bases between. The CDR3 DNA reads as TGTGCCAGCTCACCAAGCAATGAGCAGTTCTTC. This encodes CASSPSNEQFF. Drawing the rest from reference TRBV18 and TRBJ2-1, the complete variable domain is NAGVMQNPRHLVRRRGQEARLRCSPMKGHSHVYWYRQLPEEGLKFMVYLQKENIIDESGMPKERFSAEFPKEGPSILRIQQVVRGDSAAYFCASSPSNEQFFGPGTRLTVL.

This sequence joins TRBV12-3 or TRBV12-4 and TRBJ1-1, with D possibly TRBD1 on 5 matching bases. V shed 4 bases and J shed 8 bases, with 14 bases lying between them. This CDR3 spans 13 amino acids. The CDR3 spells CASSSPGPTEAFF. The CDR3 coding sequence is TGTGCCAGCAGTTCCCCGGGGCCCACCGAAGCTTTCTTT.

The chain combines TRBV19 with TRBJ2-1; D tentatively fits TRBD1 or TRBD2 (5 bases each). The CDR3 extends over 17 amino acids. Per germline, CDR1 LNHDA and CDR2 SQIVND (reference sequence). With 4 bases removed from V and 4 bases from J, the gap between germline ends came to 20 bases. The DNA for the CDR3 is TGTGCCAGTAGTACCGTAACTGAGGGGCCGGCGTACAATGAGCAGTTCTTC. Residues: CASSTVTEGPAYNEQFF.

The chain is built from TRBV12-3 or TRBV12-4 and TRBJ1-2; D is possibly TRBD1 (5 bases). Trimming stripped 6 bases from V and 5 bases from J, with 13 bases between. CDR3 length: 13 amino acids. The CDR3 spells CASSLTAPYGYTF. The CDR3, as DNA: TGTGCCAGCAGCCTGACAGCCCCTTATGGCTACACCTTC.

This clone was seen just once. V is TRBV19 and J is TRBJ2-2; tentative D call: TRBD1 (7 bases). Germline V lookup: CDR1 LNHDA, CDR2 SQIVND (reference sequence). V dropped 7 bases and J dropped 6 bases, with 15 bases sitting between them. This CDR3 comprises 14 residues. The CDR3 is CASIPTGRPGELFF. Written as DNA, the CDR3 is TGTGCCAGTATCCCGACAGGGAGGCCCGGGGAGCTGTTTTTT. Full variable domain (rest looked up from reference TRBV19 and TRBJ2-2): DGGITQSPKYLFRKEGQNVTLSCEQNLNHDAMYWYRQDPGQGLRLIYYSQIVNDFQKGDIAEGYSVSREKKESFPLTVTSAQKNPTAFYLCASIPTGRPGELFFGEGSRLTVL.

The gene calls are TRBV5-6 and TRBJ2-2; D might be TRBD2 (5 bases). The germline gives CDR1 SGHDT, CDR2 YYEEEE. The V end was cut by 4 bases, the J end by 0 bases, with 13 bases between. The CDR3 loop spans 16 amino acids. The CDR3: CASSPPWRANTGELFF. In nucleotides, the CDR3 is TGTGCCAGCAGCCCTCCCTGGCGGGCGAACACCGGGGAGCTGTTTTTT. Full variable domain (remainder filled in from reference TRBV5-6 and TRBJ2-2): DAGVTQSPTHLIKTRGQQVTLRCSPKSGHDTVSWYQQALGQGPQFIFQYYEEEERQRGNFPDRFSGHQFPNYSSELNVNALLLGDSALYLCASSPPWRANTGELFFGEGSRLTVL.

V gene TRBV11-2 combines with J gene TRBJ2-7; D is possibly TRBD1 (5 bases). The germline V gene encodes CDR1 SGHAT and CDR2 FQNNGV. The CDR3 spans 19 residues. V lost 2 bases and J lost 7, with 30 bases in between. The CDR3 DNA reads as TGTGCCAGCAGCTTATCCAACCCTCAAGGGGTCCCACTGTCAAGGGAGCAGTACTTC. Its translation is CASSLSNPQGVPLSREQYF.

This rearrangement joins TRBV4-1 to TRBJ1-5; no firm D call. Trimming removed 0 bases from V and 6 bases from J, with 6 bases in between. The CDR3 contains 13 residues. CDR1 and CDR2 (germline): MGHRA, YSYEKL. DNA for the CDR3: TGCGCCAGCAGCCAAGAGCTCCCTCAGCCCCAGCATTTT. Translated, it gives CASSQELPQPQHF.

The chain is built from TRBV5-1 and TRBJ1-2; 7 bases are a match to TRBD1. With 6 bases clipped from V and 6 bases from J, the junction kept 11 bases outside the gene matches. From germline, CDR1 is SGHRS and CDR2 YFSETQ. This CDR3 is 14 amino acids long. The DNA of the CDR3 is TGCGCCAGCAATACCGGGGACAGATCACATGGCTACACCTTC. Protein: CASNTGDRSHGYTF.

V is TRBV20-1 and J is TRBJ1-2; no firm D call. The V end was cut by 3 bases, the J end by 0 bases, with 14 bases between. CDR1 is DFQATT and CDR2 is SNEGSKA in the germline V gene (reference sequence). CDR3 length equals 15 residues. The CDR3 region has the DNA TGCAGTGCTAGTGGCGCACGAGGGACTAACTATGGCTACACCTTC. Amino acids: CSASGARGTNYGYTF.